The 21 T cell receptor beta chains below come from one sample, sequenced in a study of T cell responses to AZD1222 COVID-19 vaccine. The table came from immunoSEQ multiplex PCR; TCRdb's copy has only in-frame clones and leaves some out. Found here are about 150,000 clones, around 93% of them singletons; the top ten hold about 3.5%. This specimen was peripheral blood, taken 28 days after the second AZD1222 dose. Receptors were obtained from an adult who received the AZD1222 COVID-19 vaccine.

The chain links TRBV6-5 to TRBJ2-7; tentative D call: TRBD1 (5 bases). Trimming cost V 4 bases and J 4 bases, with 17 bases left between them. CDR3 size: 15 residues. CDR1 is MNHEY, CDR2 SVGAGI, per germline. CDR3 region: CASSSPRQGQYEQYF. The CDR3 bases are TGTGCCAGCAGTTCCCCCCGACAAGGACAATACGAGCAGTACTTC.

This chain joins TRBV9 and TRBJ2-1; D unresolved. Deletions cut 0 bases from V and 0 bases from J, with 7 bases between. The CDR3 contains 15 residues. The V gene's germline CDR1 is SGDLS and CDR2 YYNGEE. Written as DNA, the CDR3 is TGTGCCAGCAGCGTAGTCAGCAGCTCCTACAATGAGCAGTTCTTC. The encoded protein is CASSVVSSSYNEQFF.

V is TRBV4-1 and J is TRBJ2-3, with unresolved D. The length of the CDR3 is 14 residues. Germline V gives CDR1 MGHRA, CDR2 YSYEKL. The V gene lost 1 base and the J gene lost 2 bases, with 7 bases spanning the gap. The CDR3 DNA sequence: TGCGCCAGCAGCCAAGCCTTACTCACAGATACGCAGTATTTT. Protein: CASSQALLTDTQYF.

This chain links TRBV19 with TRBJ1-5; D possibly corresponds to TRBD1 (6 bases). Looked up from germline, CDR1 is LNHDA and CDR2 is SQIVND (reference sequence). CDR3 length: 15 amino acids. Trimming shortened V by 3 bases and J by 4 bases, and 13 bases separated the two germline ends. The CDR3 sequence is CASSMEGQPNQPQHF. For the CDR3, the DNA is TGTGCCAGTAGTATGGAAGGACAGCCGAATCAGCCCCAGCATTTT.

About this clone: Compared with germline, one end of the junction differs, possibly owing to a read error. The chain combines TRBV19 with TRBJ2-7, with 8 bases matching TRBD1. The germline CDR1 and CDR2 sequences are LNHDA and SQIVND (reference sequence). The CDR3 extends over 15 amino acids. The CDR3 region has the DNA TGTGCCAGTAGGTCCGTAGGGACAGGCTCCTCCGAGCAGTACTTC. Its protein is CASRSVGTGSSEQYF.

V and J are TRBV18 and TRBJ2-7, with 12 bases fitting TRBD2. After removal of 3 bases from V and 3 bases from J, the junction contained 0 bases not matched to a gene. The CDR3 contains 14 residues. Germline V lookup: CDR1 KGHSH, CDR2 LQKENI. The chain's CDR3 is CASSPTSGSYEQYF. DNA of the CDR3: TGTGCCAGCTCACCGACTAGCGGGAGCTACGAGCAGTACTTC.

The chain employs TRBV7-2 and TRBJ2-2; TRBD2 is a possible D gene (6 bases). CDR1 is SGHTA and CDR2 is FQGNSA in the germline V gene. V was pared by 1 base and J by 5 bases, with 11 bases between. The CDR3 has 15 amino acids. The CDR3 here is CASSLGGGQTGELFF. The CDR3 DNA reads as TGTGCCAGCAGCTTAGGGGGAGGTCAGACCGGGGAGCTGTTTTTT.

A note on this clone: Other DNA sequences in this sample translate to the same CDR3. The gene calls are TRBV5-1 and TRBJ1-2; TRBD1 is a possible D gene (5 bases). This CDR3 region has 13 residues. V was shortened by 0 bases and J by 2 bases, with 5 bases between the two germline ends. Germline V gives CDR1 SGHRS, CDR2 YFSETQ. The chain's CDR3 is CASSLGQNYGYTF. The CDR3 DNA reads as TGCGCCAGCAGCTTGGGACAGAACTATGGCTACACCTTC.

Of note for this clone: A read error may produce the germline difference seen at one junction end. CDR3 bases: TGTGCCAGCAGCGTAGCCGGGACTAGCAGGTACGAGCAGTACTTC. Translated: CASSVAGTSRYEQYF. This chain connects TRBV7-2 to TRBJ2-7, with 9 bases aligning to TRBD2. The CDR3 spans 15 residues. The germline gives CDR1 SGHTA, CDR2 FQGNSA.

The V call is TRBV7-9, the J call TRBJ2-3; tentatively, D is TRBD2 (6 bases). The CDR3 spans 16 residues. The V end lost 5 bases, the J end lost 2 bases, and 17 bases lay between the germline ends. Per germline, CDR1 SEHNR and CDR2 FQNEAQ (reference sequence). For the CDR3, the DNA is TGTGCCAGCAGCGCGGCCCCTTGGGAGGCCACAGATACGCAGTATTTT. Its translation: CASSAAPWEATDTQYF.

V gene TRBV5-6 combines with J gene TRBJ1-1, with a weak D call TRBD1 (6 bases). The V and J ends lost 4 bases and 0 bases respectively, with 13 bases between them. This CDR3 contains 15 residues. Germline V gives CDR1 SGHDT, CDR2 YYEEEE. DNA of the CDR3: TGTGCCAGCAGCCCCCGGACAGCCATGAACACTGAAGCTTTCTTT. It codes for CASSPRTAMNTEAFF.

The rearrangement joins TRBV5-5 to TRBJ1-3; D remains ambiguous. This CDR3 has 15 residues. CDR1 and CDR2 from the germline V gene are SGHKS and YYEKEE (reference sequence). Trimming left V 4 bases short and J 8 bases short, with 19 bases between. CDR3 DNA sequence: TGTGCCAGCAGCCGCACGAGGCCTGGATTGGACACCATATATTTT. As protein: CASSRTRPGLDTIYF. Based on the CDR3 plus reference TRBV5-5 and TRBJ1-3, the full variable domain is DAGVTQSPTHLIKTRGQQVTLRCSPISGHKSVSWYQQVLGQGPQFIFQYYEKEERGRGNFPDRFSARQFPNYSSELNVNALLLGDSALYLCASSRTRPGLDTIYFGEGSWLTVV.

V is TRBV3-1 (or the pseudogene TRBV3-2) and J is TRBJ2-1; D unresolved. This CDR3 spans 14 amino acids. Germline-derived CDR1 and CDR2 are LGHDT and YNNKEL (reference sequence). The V gene lost 2 bases and the J gene lost 7 bases, with 12 bases spanning the gap. The CDR3: CASSQLSPRNEQFF. The CDR3 nucleotides are TGTGCCAGCAGCCAACTCTCTCCGAGGAATGAGCAGTTCTTC.

The rearrangement uses TRBV28 and TRBJ2-1; 7 positions agree with TRBD2. J lost 5 bases, V lost 10 bases, and 20 bases had no gene match. Germline CDR1 MDHEN, CDR2 SYDVKM. The CDR3 is 17 residues long. The CDR3: CATGILAEGFVNNEQFF. CDR3 nucleotide sequence: TGTGCCACCGGGATCCTAGCGGAAGGGTTTGTAAACAATGAGCAGTTCTTC.

The rearrangement uses TRBV28 and TRBJ1-1; 11 bases fit TRBD1. Germline V CDR1 and CDR2: MDHEN, SYDVKM. This CDR3 has 15 residues. V lost 6 bases and J lost 4; bases outside the gene matches: 7. The CDR3 DNA follows: TGTGCCAGCAGCTCACCGGGACAGGGGGGCACTGAAGCTTTCTTT. Encoded protein: CASSSPGQGGTEAFF.

The chain uses TRBV10-3 and TRBJ2-5; D not certain. The V gene's germline CDR1 is ENHRY and CDR2 SYGVKD. V lost 6 bases and J lost 2, with 10 bases in between. The CDR3 contains 13 residues. The CDR3 here is CAISARIQETQYF. DNA of the CDR3: TGTGCCATCAGCGCGAGAATTCAAGAGACCCAGTACTTC.

The rearrangement joins TRBV29-1 to TRBJ1-4, with a weak D call TRBD1 (5 bases). Trimming cost V 3 bases and J 10 bases, with 12 bases left between them. This CDR3 has 12 residues. CDR1 and CDR2 (germline): SQVTM, ANQGSEA. The CDR3, as DNA: TGCAGCGTTGAGGGACTGGGGGGAAAACTGTTTTTT. This sequence encodes CSVEGLGGKLFF.

The gene calls are TRBV5-1 and TRBJ1-2; 9 bases map to TRBD1. Germline assignment: CDR1 SGHRS and CDR2 YFSETQ. With 4 bases clipped from V and 5 bases from J, the junction kept 6 bases outside the gene matches. CDR3 size: 14 residues. Here the CDR3 DNA reads TGCGCCAGCAGCCCCAGGACAGGGGAATATGGCTACACCTTC. Amino acids: CASSPRTGEYGYTF.

The chain recombines TRBV12-5 with TRBJ2-5, with TRBD1 matching 8 bases. CDR3 length: 14 amino acids. Germline loops: CDR1 LGHNT, CDR2 FRNRAP. Losses at the gene ends were 8 bases for V and 2 bases for J; bases not matched to a gene: 7. The CDR3 DNA follows: TGTGCTAGTTCTGGACAGGGTCATCAAGAGACCCAGTACTTC. It is translated as CASSGQGHQETQYF.

This clone was observed a single time. This chain joins TRBV24-1 and TRBJ2-5; 7 bases agree with TRBD1. The CDR3 runs to 16 residues. The germline V gene has CDR1 KGHDR and CDR2 SFDVKD. The V segment lost 0 bases and the J segment 5 bases; nucleotides outside the gene matches: 8. DNA for the CDR3: TGTGCCACCAGTGATTTGCAAAGGGGGACAGTGGAGACCCAGTACTTC. Protein: CATSDLQRGTVETQYF.

This rearrangement joins TRBV11-3 to TRBJ2-1; D may be TRBD1 or TRBD2 (5 bases each). This CDR3 contains 13 residues. Germline values: CDR1 SGHNT, CDR2 YENEEA. Trimming removed 5 bases at V and 8 bases at J, with 13 bases between. CDR3 residues: CASSPGTAYEQFF. The DNA of the CDR3 is TGTGCCAGCAGCCCGGGGACCGCGTATGAGCAGTTCTTC.